The rows below give T cell receptor beta chains drawn from one sample of a study of cytomegalovirus exposure and HLA in healthy donors. Here immunoSEQ multiplex PCR was the method, and the copy in TCRdb shows in-frame clones only, minus some. The table shows over 95,000 clones, with about 61% occurring only once. The sequencing input was PBMCs. These receptors came from a man aged 18 to 35 in good health and CMV-seropositive. The CDR3 runs from the conserved cysteine through the conserved F or W. A D gene is named only where the DNA matches it firmly. The size of a clone is reported for some rows only, either as once, few or many, or as a class for expanded clones.

V	size	D	J	CDR3	DNA
TRBV27	few	.	TRBJ2-3	CASSVRGSSTQYF	TGTGCCAGCAGTGTTAGGGGGAGTAGTACGCAGTATTTT
TRBV4-2	.	TRBD1	TRBJ1-1	CASSQESWDRVPAEAFF	TGTGCCAGCAGCCAAGAAAGTTGGGACAGGGTTCCCGCTGAAGCTTTCTTT
TRBV4-1	.	TRBD1	TRBJ1-1	CASSHIQGRNTEAFF	TGCGCCAGCAGCCACATACAGGGGAGGAACACTGAAGCTTTCTTT
TRBV2	.	.	TRBJ2-5	CASRRYSLAGETQYF	TGTGCCAGCAGGAGGTACTCACTGGCGGGAGAGACCCAGTACTTC
TRBV6-5	.	TRBD1	TRBJ1-4	CASSRQGGEKLFF	TGTGCCAGCAGTAGACAGGGAGGAGAAAAACTGTTTTTT
TRBV5-1	.	.	TRBJ1-6	CASGMAYDFGNSPLHF	TGCGCCAGCGGCATGGCGTACGACTTTGGGAATTCACCCCTCCACTTT
TRBV10-2	once	.	TRBJ1-2	CASRGGDYGYTF	TGCGCCAGCAGAGGGGGGGACTATGGCTACACCTTC
TRBV5-1	.	.	TRBJ2-5	CASSLVREQETQYF	TGCGCCAGCAGCTTGGTCAGGGAACAAGAGACCCAGTACTTC
TRBV6-1	.	TRBD2	TRBJ2-5	CASSEYAASSGGTSETQYF	TGTGCCAGCAGTGAATACGCTGCCTCTAGCGGGGGGACCTCAGAGACCCAGTACTTC
TRBV2	few	.	TRBJ1-5	CASSFTRSNQPQHF	TGTGCCAGCAGCTTCACGAGGAGCAATCAGCCCCAGCATTTT
TRBV7-2	once	.	TRBJ2-7	CASSLDYQQGGTYEQYF	TGTGCCAGCAGCTTAGACTATCAGCAGGGTGGAACTTACGAGCAGTACTTC
TRBV15	.	.	TRBJ2-7	CATSRSGQTYEQYF	TGTGCCACCAGCAGAAGTGGACAAACCTACGAGCAGTACTTC
TRBV21-1	once	.	TRBJ2-2	CASSKDRGRGELFF	TGTGCCAGCAGCAAAGACAGGGGGCGGGGGGAGCTGTTTTTT
TRBV29-1	.	TRBD2	TRBJ2-7	CSVEGGGYEQYF	TGCAGCGTTGAAGGGGGGGGGTACGAGCAGTACTTC
TRBV28	.	TRBD1	TRBJ2-5	CASSGQTGEETQYF	TGTGCCAGCAGTGGGCAGACAGGGGAAGAGACCCAGTACTTC
TRBV7-2	.	TRBD2	TRBJ2-7	CASSLARAGGLCEQYF	TGTGCCAGCAGCTTAGCGAGGGCGGGGGGGCTTTGCGAGCAGTACTTC
TRBV30	.	.	TRBJ2-7	CAWSPQGFEQYF	TGTGCCTGGAGTCCGCAGGGATTCGAGCAGTACTTC
TRBV5-1	.	TRBD2	TRBJ2-3	CASSLASGGATDTQYF	TGCGCCAGCAGCTTGGCTAGCGGGGGGGCTACAGATACGCAGTATTTT
TRBV27	.	.	TRBJ2-7	CASSLGQTSYEQYF	TGTGCCAGCAGCCTTGGACAGACCTCCTACGAGCAGTACTTC
TRBV7-6	.	.	TRBJ1-4	CASSLGTVGEKLFF	TGTGCCAGCAGCTTAGGGACAGTAGGAGAAAAACTGTTTTTT
TRBV9	.	TRBD1	TRBJ2-3	CASSVDGTAQNTQYF	TGTGCCAGCAGCGTAGATGGGACAGCACAGAATACGCAGTATTTT
TRBV6-1	.	.	TRBJ2-1	CASSDLGRGQINEQFF	TGTGCCAGCAGTGACCTGGGGCGGGGGCAAATCAATGAGCAGTTCTTC
TRBV5-8	.	TRBD1	TRBJ1-4	CASSRDRVREKLFF	TGTGCCAGCAGCCGGGACAGGGTTCGTGAAAAACTGTTTTTT
TRBV27	.	TRBD2	TRBJ2-7	CASTPLGGAYEQYF	TGTGCCAGCACCCCTCTTGGGGGGGCCTACGAGCAGTACTTC
TRBV2	.	TRBD1	TRBJ1-3	CASRGTGTGNTIYF	TGTGCCAGCAGGGGGACAGGGACTGGAAACACCATATATTTT
TRBV6-5	few	.	TRBJ1-3	CASKPGAGNTIYF	TGTGCCAGCAAGCCAGGGGCCGGAAACACCATATATTTT
TRBV5-1	few	.	TRBJ2-7	CASSLAEGGAPYEQYF	TGCGCCAGCAGCTTGGCCGAGGGGGGGGCACCCTACGAGCAGTACTTC
TRBV6-5	.	.	TRBJ2-3	CASRRMPDTQYF	TGTGCCAGCAGGAGGATGCCGGATACGCAGTATTTT
TRBV6-5	.	.	TRBJ1-2	CASSSLYGYTF	TGTGCCAGCAGTTCTCTCTATGGCTACACCTTC
TRBV5-4	.	TRBD1	TRBJ1-2	CASSLPDRASVGGYTF	TGTGCCAGCAGCTTACCCGACAGGGCGTCGGTGGGTGGCTACACCTTC
TRBV2	few	.	TRBJ2-6	CASKESGANVLTF	TGTGCCAGCAAGGAGTCTGGCGCCAACGTCCTGACTTTC
TRBV5-6	.	.	TRBJ2-2	CASSLSGADTGELFF	TGTGCCAGCAGCTTAAGTGGGGCCGACACCGGGGAGCTGTTTTTT
TRBV28	.	.	TRBJ1-1	CASTLAGQLGTEAFF	TGTGCCAGCACTTTAGCAGGACAGTTAGGCACTGAAGCTTTCTTT